This paragraph reports one T cell receptor (beta chain). Its antigen remains unidentified. The sample holds no much larger clone one base away, and base qualities are not on file. This entry comes from a study of T cell responses to AZD1222 COVID-19 vaccine (dated by TCRdb to the early 2020s). About the full investigation: AZD1222 recipients with second doses at about 4 weeks or about 12 weeks were pooled, because spike-specific TCR depth and breadth did not differ between schedules. TCR sequencing was performed for 230 to 250 trial participants, of whom some 200 were given two doses of AZD1222 and around 25 were given two doses of MenACWY control vaccine. Trial participants were enrolled into age subgroups of 18-55, 56-69 and 70-plus years, which contained about 150, 28 and 57 TCR-sequenced participants, respectively.

The time point label, read with the paper, signifies: baseline before first vaccination. Vaccinee samples came from UK trials COV001 and COV002, including a single-blind randomized controlled phase 2/3 trial of AZD1222 (ChAdOx1 nCoV-19) in healthy adults. For TCRbeta chain sequencing, PBMC samples were collected from trial participants at day 0 and at day 28 after the second dose. The CDR3 regions of human TCRbeta chains were analyzed by immunosequencing. The original methods were these. TCRs in the repertoires were compared against a reference library of SARS-CoV-2-specific TCRs that had been generated with the MIRA antigen-specificity platform. Breadth was defined as the fraction of unique TCRs that were SARS-CoV-2-associated, and depth was defined as the fraction of total T cells that were SARS-CoV-2-associated. Using the MIRA data, every spike-specific TCR was mapped to the spike region that the TCR reacted to and assigned to either a CD4 or a CD8 class. Log10-transformed breadth and depth values were compared by one-way ANOVA with Sidak's multiple comparisons tests. Drawn from immuneACCESS, this table holds only the in-frame rearrangements with V and J called that TCRdb kept. Clones are partly lost; checked studies trace under half to an unresolved V gene and leave the rest unexplained. The V and J calls and clone size were taken over from that table, and D and trimming were inferred from the DNA. The sample table lists 150,000 to 200,000 clones, around 93% of them with a count of one. Clones ranked in the top ten supply 4% to 5.5% of the sample.

Study-wide findings and limitations: Epitopes outside the regions mutated in the B.1.351 and B.1.1.7 variants were reportedly recognized by nearly half of the unique spike-specific TCRs. Conclusions about previously exposed vaccinees are limited because only six or seven AZD1222 recipients were SARS-CoV-2 seropositive at baseline. Vaccine-associated CD4 TCRs spanned the whole spike protein, with dominant responses in regions 160-218 and 743-854. Participants were mostly white British, with more females than males. The authors suggested clonal diversity may have been underestimated. In the small 56-69-year group, the increase in depth fell short of significance, most likely because of low power. Because no samples from the day 14 peak response were available, repertoires could be characterized only after the peak T cell response. After two AZD1222 doses, both the breadth and the depth of spike-specific TCRs were significantly higher than at day 0 and than in MenACWY recipients.

Trimming takes 2 bases off V and 7 bases off J; junction bases not matched to a gene: 7. Its CDR3 holds 15 amino acids, cysteine through phenylalanine. The retained sequence is limited to the CDR3, 45 bases, with the frame set at the first base. CDR1 MNHEY and CDR2 SVGAGI were looked up in the germline V gene. The rearrangement joined TRBV6-5 to TRBJ1-2, and TRBD1 aligns with 10 junction nucleotides. The receptor's source is an adult in good health. Sequenced material: peripheral blood, taken on day 0 of AZD1222 vaccination. The base sequence is TGTGCCAGCAGTTACGTGGGGACAGGGGCAGCTGGCTACACCTTC. This encodes CASSYVGTGAAGYTF.